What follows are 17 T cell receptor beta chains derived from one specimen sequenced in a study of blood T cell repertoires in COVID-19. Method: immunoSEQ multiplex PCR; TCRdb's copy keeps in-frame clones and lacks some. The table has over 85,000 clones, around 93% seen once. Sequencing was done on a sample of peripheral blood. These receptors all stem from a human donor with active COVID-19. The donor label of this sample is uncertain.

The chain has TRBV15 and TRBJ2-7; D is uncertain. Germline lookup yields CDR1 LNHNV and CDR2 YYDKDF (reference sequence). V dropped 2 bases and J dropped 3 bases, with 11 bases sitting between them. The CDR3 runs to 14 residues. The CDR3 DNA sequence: TGTGCCACCAGCAGATCCCGAGCAGGCTACGAGCAGTACTTC. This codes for CATSRSRAGYEQYF. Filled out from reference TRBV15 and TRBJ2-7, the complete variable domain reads DAMVIQNPRYQVTQFGKPVTLSCSQTLNHNVMYWYQQKSSQAPKLLFHYYDKDFNNEADTPDNFQSRRPNTSFCFLDIRSPGLGDTAMYLCATSRSRAGYEQYFGPGTRLTVT.

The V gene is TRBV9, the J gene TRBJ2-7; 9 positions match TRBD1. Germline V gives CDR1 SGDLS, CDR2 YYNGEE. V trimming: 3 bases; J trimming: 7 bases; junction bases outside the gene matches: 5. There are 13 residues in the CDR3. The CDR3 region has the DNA TGTGCCAGCAGCGCATCCGGGACAGGGGAGCAGTACTTC. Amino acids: CASSASGTGEQYF.

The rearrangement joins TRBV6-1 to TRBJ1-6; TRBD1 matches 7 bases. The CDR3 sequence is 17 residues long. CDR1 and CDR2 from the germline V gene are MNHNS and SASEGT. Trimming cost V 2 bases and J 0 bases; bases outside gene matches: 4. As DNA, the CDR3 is TGTGCCAGCAGTGAAAGGGCAGGGGGCTCCTATAATTCACCCCTCCACTTT. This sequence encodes CASSERAGGSYNSPLHF.

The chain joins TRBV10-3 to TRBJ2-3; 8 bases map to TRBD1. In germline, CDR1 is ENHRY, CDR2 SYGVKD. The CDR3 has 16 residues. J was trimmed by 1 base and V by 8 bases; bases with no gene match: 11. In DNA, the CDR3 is TGTGCCATCGGCGAAGGGACAGGTGGAGGCACAGATACGCAGTATTTT. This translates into CAIGEGTGGGTDTQYF.

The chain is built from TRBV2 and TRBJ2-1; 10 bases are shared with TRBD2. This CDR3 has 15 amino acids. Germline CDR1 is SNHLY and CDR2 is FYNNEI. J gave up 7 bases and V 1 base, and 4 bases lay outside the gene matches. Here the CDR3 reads CASSEVAGGTNEQFF. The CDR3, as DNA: TGTGCCAGCAGTGAAGTAGCGGGGGGAACGAATGAGCAGTTCTTC.

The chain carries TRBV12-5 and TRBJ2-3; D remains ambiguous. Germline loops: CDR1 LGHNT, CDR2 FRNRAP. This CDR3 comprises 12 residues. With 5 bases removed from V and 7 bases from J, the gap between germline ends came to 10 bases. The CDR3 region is CASGLTANTQYF. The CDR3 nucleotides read TGTGCTAGTGGTCTAACTGCGAATACGCAGTATTTT.

The CDR3 region is CASSLVLGGSYEQYF. For the CDR3, the DNA is TGTGCCAGCAGCTTAGTGCTAGGGGGCTCCTACGAGCAGTACTTC. The chain uses TRBV7-8 and TRBJ2-7; D possibly corresponds to TRBD1 (6 bases). This CDR3 spans 15 amino acids. Trimming pared 1 base from V and 0 bases from J, leaving 10 bases between. Germline lookup yields CDR1 SGHVS and CDR2 FQNEAQ.

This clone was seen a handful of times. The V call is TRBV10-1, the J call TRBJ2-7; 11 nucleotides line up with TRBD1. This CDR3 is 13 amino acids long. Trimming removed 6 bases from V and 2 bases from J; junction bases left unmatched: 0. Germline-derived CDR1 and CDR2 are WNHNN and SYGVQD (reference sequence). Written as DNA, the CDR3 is TGCGCCAGCAGGGACAGGGGGCCCTACGAGCAGTACTTC. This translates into CASRDRGPYEQYF.

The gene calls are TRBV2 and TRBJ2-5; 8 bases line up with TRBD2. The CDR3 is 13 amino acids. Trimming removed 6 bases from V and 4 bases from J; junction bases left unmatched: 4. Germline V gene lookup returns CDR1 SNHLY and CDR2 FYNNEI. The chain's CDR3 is CASSGGVGETQYF. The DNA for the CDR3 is TGTGCCAGCAGCGGGGGGGTCGGAGAGACCCAGTACTTC.

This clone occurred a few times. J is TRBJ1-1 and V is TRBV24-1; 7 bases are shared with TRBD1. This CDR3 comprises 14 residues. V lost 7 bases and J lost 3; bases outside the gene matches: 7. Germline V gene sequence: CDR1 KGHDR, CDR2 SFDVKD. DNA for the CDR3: TGTGCCACCAGAGTACAGGGGAAGGACACTGAAGCTTTCTTT. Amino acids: CATRVQGKDTEAFF.

In DNA, the CDR3 is TGCGCCAGCAGCTTCGGGACAGGCCTTGACAATGAGCAGTTCTTC. Residues: CASSFGTGLDNEQFF. The V and J genes are TRBV5-1 and TRBJ2-1; 8 bases align to TRBD1. There are 15 residues in the CDR3. The germline V gene has CDR1 SGHRS and CDR2 YFSETQ. Losses at the gene ends were 2 bases for V and 5 bases for J; bases not matched to a gene: 6. The whole variable domain, filled in from reference TRBV5-1 and TRBJ2-1, reads KAGVTQTPRYLIKTRGQQVTLSCSPISGHRSVSWYQQTPGQGLQFLFEYFSETQRNKGNFPGRFSGRQFSNSRSEMNVSTLELGDSALYLCASSFGTGLDNEQFFGPGTRLTVL.

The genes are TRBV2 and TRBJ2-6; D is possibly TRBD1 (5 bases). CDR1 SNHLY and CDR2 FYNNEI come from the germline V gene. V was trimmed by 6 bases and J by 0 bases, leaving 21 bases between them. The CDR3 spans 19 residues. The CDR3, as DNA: TGTGCCAGCAGCCCTAGGGTTGGGGCTGATTACTCTGGGGCCAACGTCCTGACTTTC. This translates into CASSPRVGADYSGANVLTF.

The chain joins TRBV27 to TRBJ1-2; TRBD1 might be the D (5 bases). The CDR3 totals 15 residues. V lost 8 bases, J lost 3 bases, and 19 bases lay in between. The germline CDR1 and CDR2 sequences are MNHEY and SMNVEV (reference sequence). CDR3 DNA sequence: TGTGCCAGCGGAAGGATGGCGGGGCTTGACTATGGCTACACCTTC. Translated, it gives CASGRMAGLDYGYTF.

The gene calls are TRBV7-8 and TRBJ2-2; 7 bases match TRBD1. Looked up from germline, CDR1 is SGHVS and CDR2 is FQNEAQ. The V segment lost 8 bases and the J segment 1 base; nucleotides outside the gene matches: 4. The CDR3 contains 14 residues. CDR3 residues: CASRGQENTGELFF. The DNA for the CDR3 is TGTGCCAGCCGCGGACAGGAGAACACCGGGGAGCTGTTTTTT.

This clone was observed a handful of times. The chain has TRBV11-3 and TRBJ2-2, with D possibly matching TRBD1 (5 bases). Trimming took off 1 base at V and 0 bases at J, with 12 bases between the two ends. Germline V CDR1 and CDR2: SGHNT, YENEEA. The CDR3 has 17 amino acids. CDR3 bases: TGTGCCAGCAGCTTAGGGAAGGGGCTAGCGAACACCGGGGAGCTGTTTTTT. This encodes CASSLGKGLANTGELFF.

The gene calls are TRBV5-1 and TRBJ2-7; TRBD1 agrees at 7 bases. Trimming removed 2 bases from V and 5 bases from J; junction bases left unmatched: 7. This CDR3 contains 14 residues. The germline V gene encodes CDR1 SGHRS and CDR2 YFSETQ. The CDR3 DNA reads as TGCGCCAGCAGCTTTTATCAGGGGGACAACGAGCAGTACTTC. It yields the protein CASSFYQGDNEQYF.

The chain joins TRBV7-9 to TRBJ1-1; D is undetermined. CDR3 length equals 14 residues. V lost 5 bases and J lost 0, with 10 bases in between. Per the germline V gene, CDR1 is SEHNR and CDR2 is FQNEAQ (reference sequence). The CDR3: CASSPTTVNTEAFF. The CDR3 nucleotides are TGTGCCAGCAGCCCGACAACAGTGAACACTGAAGCTTTCTTT. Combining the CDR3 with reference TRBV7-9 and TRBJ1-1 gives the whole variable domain DTGVSQNPRHKITKRGQNVTFRCDPISEHNRLYWYRQTLGQGPEFLTYFQNEAQLEKSRLLSDRFSAERPKGSFSTLEIQRTEQGDSAMYLCASSPTTVNTEAFFGQGTRLTVV.